The T cell receptor beta chain described here comes from a study of cytotoxic CD8 clonotypes in ibrutinib-treated CLL. Study-wide background: Response samples came after a median 12 months of treatment, range 6 to 36. Average yields of 255,043 productive templates and 94,082 productive rearrangements characterized the samples. The study, taken as a whole, reports: Clonality rose at ibrutinib response and fell back toward baseline at progression.

Genomic DNA in an amount of 2 to 2.5 micrograms was extracted from cryopreserved PBMCs and used for the preparation of TCR beta libraries. Method: immunoSEQ multiplex PCR; TCRdb's copy keeps in-frame clones and lacks some. Among under 30,000 clones listed, around three fifths were seen once. This CDR3 has 15 amino acids. Per the germline V gene, CDR1 is SGHRS and CDR2 is YFSETQ. The ends were cut back, 0 bases at V and 1 base at J, with 8 bases in the middle. This clone was counted between two and nine times. The antigen is undetermined. The receptor was derived from a human donor with chronic lymphocytic leukemia. The chain combines TRBV5-1 with TRBJ1-5; D is ambiguous. This sample comprised PBMCs, obtained before ibrutinib treatment. CDR3 nucleotide sequence: TGCGCCAGCAGCTTGGCCGGCGGGAGCAATCAGCCCCAGCATTTT. As protein: CASSLAGGSNQPQHF.